The subject of this entry is one TCR beta chain. The sample originates from a study of cytomegalovirus exposure and HLA in healthy donors. Use of 60 Vbeta and 13 Jbeta primers characterized the PCR. Method: immunoSEQ multiplex PCR; TCRdb's copy keeps in-frame clones and lacks some. The sample consists of under 200,000 clones, about four fifths of them appearing once. Sequences were obtained from PBMCs. The source of this sequence is a young woman in good health and CMV-seronegative.

CDR3 sequence reads: CASKQVTDTQYF. DNA of the CDR3: TGTGCCAGCAAGCAAGTCACAGATACGCAGTATTTT. This chain links TRBV2 with TRBJ2-3; D remains ambiguous. CDR3 length: 12 residues. Germline values: CDR1 SNHLY, CDR2 FYNNEI. V lost 7 bases, J lost 2 bases, and 7 bases lay in between.